The next 9 T cell receptor beta chains were all read from a single sample in a study of blood T cell repertoires in COVID-19. The table came from immunoSEQ multiplex PCR; TCRdb's copy has only in-frame clones and leaves some out. Of approximately 150,000 clones in the sample, 75% to 85% were seen once. The sample was peripheral blood. These receptors all stem from a man in his fifties or sixties with acute or convalescent COVID-19.

This clone was counted between two and nine times. This chain joins TRBV6-2 or TRBV6-3 and TRBJ1-1; D call uncertain. This CDR3 has 12 residues. Germline V CDR1 and CDR2: MNHEY, SVGEGT. The V and J ends lost 3 bases and 4 bases respectively, with 6 bases between them. The CDR3 spells CASSYTGTEAFF. The CDR3 DNA follows: TGTGCCAGCAGTTATACTGGCACTGAAGCTTTCTTT.

The V gene is TRBV5-4, the J gene TRBJ1-1; 9 bases match TRBD1. The germline V gene encodes CDR1 SGHNT and CDR2 YYREEE (reference sequence). This CDR3 contains 15 residues. V gave up 7 bases and J gave up 0 bases; unmatched junction bases: 7. The CDR3 region is CASFRRDRVNTEAFF. As DNA, the CDR3 is TGTGCCAGCTTTCGTCGGGACAGGGTGAACACTGAAGCTTTCTTT.

The chain is built from TRBV19 and TRBJ2-3; D call uncertain. From germline, CDR1 is LNHDA and CDR2 SQIVND (reference sequence). CDR3 size: 15 residues. Between the trimmed V and J ends, which lost 2 bases and 1 base, there was a span of 10 bases. CDR3 bases: TGTGCCAGTAGTATAAGTGAGGTCGGCACAGATACGCAGTATTTT. Translated: CASSISEVGTDTQYF.

The genes are TRBV4-1 and TRBJ1-1, with 9 bases fitting TRBD1. This CDR3 has 15 residues. Losses at the gene ends were 3 bases for V and 7 bases for J; bases not matched to a gene: 9. CDR1 is MGHRA and CDR2 is YSYEKL in the germline V gene. This CDR3 is CASSQEPGQGREAFF. CDR3 DNA sequence: TGCGCCAGCAGCCAGGAACCGGGACAGGGACGTGAAGCTTTCTTT.

This clone was detected only a few times. This chain joins TRBV5-1 and TRBJ2-7; D might be TRBD2 (5 bases). Looked up from germline, CDR1 is SGHRS and CDR2 is YFSETQ. The CDR3 is made up of 12 amino acids. The V and J ends lost 4 bases and 5 bases respectively, with 10 bases between them. CDR3 residues: CASSPLGDEQYF. In DNA form, the CDR3 reads TGCGCCAGCAGCCCCCTCGGGGACGAGCAGTACTTC.

This clone has just a few counts. The J gene is TRBJ2-3, the V gene TRBV29-1; 7 bases line up with TRBD2. The junction had 9 bases not matched to a gene; V was cut back by 3 bases and J by 3 bases. The CDR3 contains 15 residues. CDR1 and CDR2 from the germline V gene are SQVTM and ANQGSEA. The CDR3 region has the DNA TGCAGCGTTGACCCCGGACTAGATGGGACAGATACGCAGTATTTT. Translation gives CSVDPGLDGTDTQYF.

The chain has TRBV28 and TRBJ2-2, with 9 bases that match TRBD2. The CDR3 has 14 residues. Germline V gene sequence: CDR1 MDHEN, CDR2 SYDVKM. Trimming cost V 4 bases and J 6 bases; bases outside gene matches: 3. CDR3 sequence: CASSWTSVAGELFF. The CDR3 coding sequence is TGTGCCAGCAGTTGGACTAGCGTGGCCGGGGAGCTGTTTTTT.

The rearrangement links TRBV2 to TRBJ1-5, with D possibly being TRBD1 (6 bases). The CDR3 contains 14 residues. Germline-derived CDR1 and CDR2 are SNHLY and FYNNEI. Trimming took off 4 bases at V and 2 bases at J, with 9 bases between the two ends. The CDR3 coding sequence is TGTGCCAGCAGTGTACAGGGCGGCAATCAGCCCCAGCATTTT. It translates to CASSVQGGNQPQHF.

The chain has TRBV6-5 and TRBJ1-5; the D is unclear. Germline CDR1 reads MNHEY; CDR2 reads SVGAGI. The V gene lost 10 bases and the J gene lost 0 bases, with 13 bases spanning the gap. The CDR3 contains 14 residues. CDR3 in DNA: TGTGCCACTTTACGGAGGAATAGCAATCAGCCCCAGCATTTT. The encoded protein is CATLRRNSNQPQHF.